A single sample gave rise to the 30 T cell receptor beta chains below, sequenced in a study of monozygotic twins with inflammatory bowel disease. TCRdb reprocessed the 5' RACE reads, keeping one entry per CDR3 protein, no DNA. The sample table sets out more than 300,000 distinct CDR3 sequences. Sequencing was carried out using blood. The receptor set was obtained from a human donor with ulcerative colitis or Crohn's disease, or a healthy co-twin of an affected twin (not recorded which).

This chain connects TRBV4-2 to TRBJ1-2; TCRdb reports TRBD1, a call that lacks DNA to check it against. The CDR3 has 13 amino acids. Germline CDR1 and CDR2: LGHNA and YNFKEQ. The CDR3 sequence: CASSQDRQGGYTF.

This sequence joins TRBV4-3 and TRBJ2-1. Looked up from germline, CDR1 is LGHNA and CDR2 is YSLEER. CDR3 length: 15 residues. The CDR3 here is CASSQETFRYNEQFF.

V and J are TRBV7-3 and TRBJ1-6; the TCRdb call, TRBD1, lacks DNA for checking. CDR1 is SGHTA and CDR2 is FQGTGA in the germline V gene. The CDR3 is 16 amino acids. The CDR3 sequence: CASSFGTGRGNSPLHF.

The rearrangement uses TRBV6-5 and TRBJ1-1; TCRdb picks TRBD1, but there is no DNA to check that call. The CDR3 has 12 residues. Germline values: CDR1 MNHEY, CDR2 SVGAGI. The CDR3 sequence: CASGEGGTEAFF.

J is TRBJ2-4 and V is TRBV11-1; there is no DNA to check the TCRdb D call of TRBD1. The CDR3 is 15 residues long. CDR1 and CDR2 from the germline V gene are SGHAT and FQDESV (reference sequence). CDR3 sequence: CASSSSDRAKNIQYF.

V usage is TRBV29-1 and J usage is TRBJ2-7; TCRdb proposes TRBD1, but this gene call is untestable without DNA. CDR1 SQVTM and CDR2 ANQGSEA come from the germline V gene. The CDR3 runs to 15 residues. CDR3 protein: CSVEGPGGDTYDQYF.

The chain joins TRBV7-2 to TRBJ1-1. This CDR3 region has 15 residues. Germline CDR1 SGHTA, CDR2 FQGNSA. The CDR3 here is CASTKAGLMNTEAFF.

The CDR3 region is CASSEAKEARFNF. The J gene is TRBJ2-7, the V gene TRBV6-1. This CDR3 region has 13 residues. Germline CDR1 and CDR2: MNHNS and SASEGT.

The rearrangement joins TRBV20-1 to TRBJ1-5; the D gene TCRdb calls, TRBD1, cannot be checked with no DNA. CDR3 length equals 14 residues. The V gene's germline CDR1 is DFQATT and CDR2 SNEGSKA (reference sequence). This CDR3 is CSARDPGGNQPQHF.

The chain recombines TRBV4-2 with TRBJ2-7. The CDR3 is 14 amino acids. The V gene's germline CDR1 is LGHNA and CDR2 YNFKEQ. CDR3 amino acids: CASSHTRGSYEQYF.

The V and J genes are TRBV7-3 and TRBJ2-1; TCRdb's D call, TRBD2, is unchecked because there is no DNA. CDR3 size: 15 residues. Germline V gene sequence: CDR1 SGHTA, CDR2 FQGTGA. The CDR3 spells CASSLMAGAYNEQFF. Filled out from reference TRBV7-3 and TRBJ2-1, the complete variable domain reads GAGVSQTPSNKVTEKGKYVELRCDPISGHTALYWYRQSLGQGPEFLIYFQGTGAADDSGLPNDRFFAVRPEGSVSTLKIQRTERGDSAVYLCASSLMAGAYNEQFFGPGTRLTVL.

The chain employs TRBV28 and TRBJ2-1; TCRdb picks TRBD1, but there is no DNA to check that call. The CDR3 sequence is 14 residues long. Germline CDR1 is MDHEN and CDR2 is SYDVKM. CDR3 sequence reads: CASSSGGAVNEQFF. The entire variable domain, with the rest obtained from reference TRBV28 and TRBJ2-1, is as follows: DVKVTQSSRYLVKRTGEKVFLECVQDMDHENMFWYRQDPGLGLRLIYFSYDVKMKEKGDIPEGYSVSREKKERFSLILESASTNQTSMYLCASSSGGAVNEQFFGPGTRLTVL.

The CDR3: CASSLEGLERYEQYF. V gene TRBV12-3 or TRBV12-4 combines with J gene TRBJ2-7; checking the TCRdb D call of TRBD2 is not possible without DNA. The CDR3 consists of 15 residues.

The chain employs TRBV20-1 and TRBJ2-7; TCRdb proposes TRBD2, but this gene call is untestable without DNA. The CDR3 contains 14 residues. Germline V gives CDR1 DFQATT, CDR2 SNEGSKA (reference sequence). The CDR3 here is CSAWTGNLAAEQYF.

The V gene is TRBV7-3, the J gene TRBJ2-3. This CDR3 spans 14 amino acids. Per germline, CDR1 SGHTA and CDR2 FQGTGA. CDR3 amino acids: CASSLNGVTDTQYF.

This chain uses TRBV6-1 with TRBJ1-5; the TRBD1 assignment by TCRdb is unverifiable without DNA. The germline CDR1 and CDR2 sequences are MNHNS and SASEGT. The CDR3 has 15 residues. The CDR3 region is CASTNPGGRNQPQHF.

The chain employs TRBV6-2 or TRBV6-3 and TRBJ2-1; TCRdb returns TRBD2, unconfirmable since there is no DNA. Germline assignment: CDR1 MNHEY and CDR2 SVGEGT. This CDR3 comprises 15 residues. Here the CDR3 reads CASSYGGRLYNEQFF.

This sequence joins TRBV6-1 and TRBJ1-5. This CDR3 is built from 12 residues. Germline CDR1 MNHNS, CDR2 SASEGT. The CDR3 region is CASSPFSQPQHF.

V usage is TRBV5-1 and J usage is TRBJ2-1; TCRdb designates TRBD1, a call that cannot be tested without DNA. This CDR3 contains 11 residues. CDR1 is SGHRS, CDR2 YFSETQ, per germline. CDR3 in amino acids: CASNAGVEQFF.

The CDR3 reads CASSLLSSGQGDGYTF. J is TRBJ1-2 and V is TRBV27; the TCRdb call, TRBD1, lacks DNA for checking. Germline values: CDR1 MNHEY, CDR2 SMNVEV (reference sequence). The CDR3 is made up of 16 amino acids.

This sequence joins TRBV5-1 and TRBJ1-5; the D call of TRBD1 rests on TCRdb alone, since no DNA is present to check it. In germline, CDR1 is SGHRS, CDR2 YFSETQ. The CDR3 covers 15 residues. The CDR3 protein is CASSLAPWGEQPQHF.

The gene calls are TRBV9 and TRBJ2-3; TCRdb picks TRBD2, but there is no DNA to check that call. Germline CDR1 SGDLS, CDR2 YYNGEE. The CDR3 covers 19 residues. The CDR3 spells CASSVGSGGPSGTADTQYF.

This sequence joins TRBV20-1 and TRBJ2-7; without DNA, the TCRdb call of TRBD1 cannot be checked. CDR3 length: 11 residues. CDR1 is DFQATT, CDR2 SNEGSKA, per germline (reference sequence). The CDR3 region is CSARSGQGRIF.

The chain employs TRBV29-1 and TRBJ2-5; checking the TCRdb D call of TRBD1 is not possible without DNA. This CDR3 comprises 13 residues. Germline CDR1 and CDR2: SQVTM and ANQGSEA. CDR3 in amino acids: CSAKPGTSGPQYF.

The chain recombines TRBV19 with TRBJ2-5; TCRdb's D call, TRBD2, is unchecked because there is no DNA. From germline, CDR1 is LNHDA and CDR2 SQIVND (reference sequence). This CDR3 has 16 amino acids. Here the CDR3 reads CASSIGGPAYQETQYF.

The V gene is TRBV4-2, the J gene TRBJ2-2. This CDR3 contains 15 residues. The germline V gene encodes CDR1 LGHNA and CDR2 YNFKEQ. This chain's CDR3 is CASSQEAATTGELFF.

The chain is built from TRBV12-3 or TRBV12-4 and TRBJ1-4; TCRdb calls TRBD1, which cannot be checked without DNA. The CDR3 is 19 amino acids. CDR3 in amino acids: CASTPSKQASWTTNEKLFF.

J is TRBJ2-7 and V is TRBV15; TCRdb outputs TRBD2, but without DNA this stays unchecked. CDR1 is LNHNV, CDR2 YYDKDF, per germline (reference sequence). The CDR3 is made up of 16 amino acids. The chain's CDR3 is CATSRDLVAGGLEQYF. Together with reference TRBV15 and TRBJ2-7, the CDR3 gives the full variable domain: DAMVIQNPRYQVTQFGKPVTLSCSQTLNHNVMYWYQQKSSQAPKLLFHYYDKDFNNEADTPDNFQSRRPNTSFCFLDIRSPGLGDTAMYLCATSRDLVAGGLEQYFGPGTRLTVT.

This sequence joins TRBV12-3 or TRBV12-4 and TRBJ2-7; there is no DNA to check the TCRdb D call of TRBD2. The CDR3 runs 15 residues. The CDR3 region is CASSFVGRSQYEQYF.

The V gene is TRBV6-1, the J gene TRBJ1-4. In germline, CDR1 is MNHNS, CDR2 SASEGT. The CDR3 has 13 amino acids. This chain's CDR3 is CASRGITNEKLFF.